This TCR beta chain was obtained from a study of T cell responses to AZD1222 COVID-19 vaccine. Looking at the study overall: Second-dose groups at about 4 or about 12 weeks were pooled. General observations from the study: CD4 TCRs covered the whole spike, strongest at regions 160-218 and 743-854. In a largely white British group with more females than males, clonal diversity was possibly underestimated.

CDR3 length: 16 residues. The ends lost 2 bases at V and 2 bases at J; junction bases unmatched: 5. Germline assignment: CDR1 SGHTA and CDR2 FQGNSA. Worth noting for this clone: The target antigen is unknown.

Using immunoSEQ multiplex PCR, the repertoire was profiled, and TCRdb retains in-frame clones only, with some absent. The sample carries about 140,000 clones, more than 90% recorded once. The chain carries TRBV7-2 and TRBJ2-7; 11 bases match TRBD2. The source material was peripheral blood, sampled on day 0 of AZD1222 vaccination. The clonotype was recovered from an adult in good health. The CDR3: CASSLRVAGGPYEQYF. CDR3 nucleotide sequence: TGTGCCAGCAGCTTACGGGTAGCGGGAGGGCCCTACGAGCAGTACTTC.